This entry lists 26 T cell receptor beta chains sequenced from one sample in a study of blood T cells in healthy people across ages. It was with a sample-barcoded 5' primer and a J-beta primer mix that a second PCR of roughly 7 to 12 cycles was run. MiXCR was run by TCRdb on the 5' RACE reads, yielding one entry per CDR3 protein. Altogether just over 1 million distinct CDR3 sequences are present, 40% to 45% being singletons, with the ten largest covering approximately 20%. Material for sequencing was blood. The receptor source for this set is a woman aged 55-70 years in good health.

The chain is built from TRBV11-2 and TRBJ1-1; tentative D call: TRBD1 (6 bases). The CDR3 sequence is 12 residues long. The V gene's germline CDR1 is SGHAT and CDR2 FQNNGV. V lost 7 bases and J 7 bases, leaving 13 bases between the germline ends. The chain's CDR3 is CASTKGGNEAFF. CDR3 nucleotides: TGTGCCAGCACCAAAGGGGGGAATGAAGCTTTCTTT.

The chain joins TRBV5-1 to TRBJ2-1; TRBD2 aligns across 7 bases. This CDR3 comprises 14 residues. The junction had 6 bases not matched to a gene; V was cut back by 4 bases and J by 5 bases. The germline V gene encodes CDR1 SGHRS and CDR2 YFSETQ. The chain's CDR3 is CASSVEAGNNEQFF. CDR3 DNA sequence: TGCGCCAGCAGCGTGGAAGCGGGGAACAATGAGCAGTTCTTC. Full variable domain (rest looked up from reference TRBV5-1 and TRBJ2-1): KAGVTQTPRYLIKTRGQQVTLSCSPISGHRSVSWYQQTPGQGLQFLFEYFSETQRNKGNFPGRFSGRQFSNSRSEMNVSTLELGDSALYLCASSVEAGNNEQFFGPGTRLTVL.

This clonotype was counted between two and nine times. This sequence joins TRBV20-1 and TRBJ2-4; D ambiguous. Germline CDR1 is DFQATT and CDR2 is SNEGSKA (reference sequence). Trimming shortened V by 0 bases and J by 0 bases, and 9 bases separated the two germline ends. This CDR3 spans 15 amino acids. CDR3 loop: CSARDWVEAKNIQYF. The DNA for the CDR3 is TGCAGTGCTAGAGATTGGGTCGAAGCCAAAAACATTCAGTACTTC.

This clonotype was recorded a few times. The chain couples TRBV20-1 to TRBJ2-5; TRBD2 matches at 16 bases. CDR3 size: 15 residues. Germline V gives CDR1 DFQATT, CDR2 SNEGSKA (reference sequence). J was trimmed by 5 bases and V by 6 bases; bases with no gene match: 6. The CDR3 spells CSATGTSGRAETQYF. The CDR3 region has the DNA TGCAGTGCCACGGGGACTAGCGGGAGGGCCGAGACCCAGTACTTC.

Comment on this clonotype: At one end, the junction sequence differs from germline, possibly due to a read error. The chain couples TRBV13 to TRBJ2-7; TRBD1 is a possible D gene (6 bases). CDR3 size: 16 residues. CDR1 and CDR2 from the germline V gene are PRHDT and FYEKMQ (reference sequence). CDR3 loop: CACSSTETGSTGEQYF. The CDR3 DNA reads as TGTGCCTGCAGCTCCACCGAAACAGGGTCAACGGGCGAGCAGTACTTC.

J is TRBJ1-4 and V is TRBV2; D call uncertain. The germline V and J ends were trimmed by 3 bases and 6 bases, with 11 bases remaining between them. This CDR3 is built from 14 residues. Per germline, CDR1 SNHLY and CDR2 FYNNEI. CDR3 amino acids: CASSDGRSYEKLFF. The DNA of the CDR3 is TGTGCCAGCAGTGATGGCAGGTCCTATGAAAAACTGTTTTTT. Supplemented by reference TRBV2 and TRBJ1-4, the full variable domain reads EPEVTQTPSHQVTQMGQEVILRCVPISNHLYFYWYRQILGQKVEFLVSFYNNEISEKSEIFDDQFSVERPDGSNFTLKIRSTKLEDSAMYFCASSDGRSYEKLFFGSGTQLSVL.

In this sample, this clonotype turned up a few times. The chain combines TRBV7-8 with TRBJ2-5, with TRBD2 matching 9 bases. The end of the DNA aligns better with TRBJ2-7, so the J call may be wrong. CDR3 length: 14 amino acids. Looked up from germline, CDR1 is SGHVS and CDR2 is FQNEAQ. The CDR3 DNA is TGTGCCAGCAGCGGGGTAGCGGGAGCCTACGAGCAGTACTTC. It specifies CASSGVAGAYEQYF.

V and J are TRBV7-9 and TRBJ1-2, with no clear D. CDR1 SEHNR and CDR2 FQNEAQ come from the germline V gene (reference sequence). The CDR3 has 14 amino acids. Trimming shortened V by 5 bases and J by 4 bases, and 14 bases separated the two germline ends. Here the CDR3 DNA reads TGTGCCAGCAGCGTCGCAGCGCCTTCCTATGGCTACACCTTC. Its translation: CASSVAAPSYGYTF.

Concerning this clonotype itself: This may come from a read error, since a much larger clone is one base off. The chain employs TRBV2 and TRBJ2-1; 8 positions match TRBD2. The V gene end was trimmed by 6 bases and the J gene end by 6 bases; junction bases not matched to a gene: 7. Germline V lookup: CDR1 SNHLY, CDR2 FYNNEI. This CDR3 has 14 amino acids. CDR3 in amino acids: CASRTSERGNEQFF. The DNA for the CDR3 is TGTGCCAGCAGGACTAGCGAGAGGGGCAATGAGCAGTTCTTC.

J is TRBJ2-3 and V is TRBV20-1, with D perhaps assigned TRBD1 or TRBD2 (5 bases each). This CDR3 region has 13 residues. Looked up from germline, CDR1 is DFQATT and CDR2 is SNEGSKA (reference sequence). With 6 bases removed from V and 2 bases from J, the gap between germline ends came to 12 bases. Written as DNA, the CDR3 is TGCAGTGCGACCGGGACCACCACAGATACGCAGTATTTT. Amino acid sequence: CSATGTTTDTQYF.

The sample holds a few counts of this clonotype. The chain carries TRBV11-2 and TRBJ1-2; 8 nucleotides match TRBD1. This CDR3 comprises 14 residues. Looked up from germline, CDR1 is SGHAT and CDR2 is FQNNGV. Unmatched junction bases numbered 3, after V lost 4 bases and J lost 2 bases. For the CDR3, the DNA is TGTGCCAGCAGCTCCTACAGGGGGAACTATGGCTACACCTTC. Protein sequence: CASSSYRGNYGYTF.

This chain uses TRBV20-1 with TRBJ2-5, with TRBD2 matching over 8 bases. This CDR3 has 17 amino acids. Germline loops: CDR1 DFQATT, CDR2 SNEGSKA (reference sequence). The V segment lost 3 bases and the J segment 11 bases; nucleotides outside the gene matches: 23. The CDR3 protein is CSASTSGRGFSYNEQYF. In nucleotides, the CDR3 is TGCAGTGCTAGCACTAGCGGCAGGGGATTTTCCTACAATGAGCAGTACTTC.

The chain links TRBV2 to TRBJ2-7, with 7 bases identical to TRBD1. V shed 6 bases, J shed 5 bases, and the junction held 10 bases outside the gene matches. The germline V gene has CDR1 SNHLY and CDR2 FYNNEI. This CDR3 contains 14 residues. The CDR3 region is CASRQTGNFNEQYF. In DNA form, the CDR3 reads TGTGCCAGCAGGCAGACAGGGAATTTCAACGAGCAGTACTTC.

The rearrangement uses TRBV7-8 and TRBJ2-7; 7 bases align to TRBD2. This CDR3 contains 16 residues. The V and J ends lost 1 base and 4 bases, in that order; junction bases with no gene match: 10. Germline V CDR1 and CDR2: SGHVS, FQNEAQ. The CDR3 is CASSLGSAGVGYEQYF. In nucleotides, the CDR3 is TGTGCCAGCAGCTTAGGATCTGCGGGAGTGGGTTACGAGCAGTACTTC.

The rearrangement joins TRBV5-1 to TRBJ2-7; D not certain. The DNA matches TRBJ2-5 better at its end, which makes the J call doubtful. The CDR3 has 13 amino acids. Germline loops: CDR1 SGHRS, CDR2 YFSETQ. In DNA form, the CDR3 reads TGCGCCAGCAGACACGAACCGCAAGAGACCCAGTACTTC. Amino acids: CASRHEPQETQYF.

CDR3 sequence reads: CSASRSGKGGDTQYF. CDR3 DNA sequence: TGCAGTGCTAGCCGAAGCGGGAAGGGTGGAGATACGCAGTATTTT. This sequence joins TRBV20-1 and TRBJ2-3, with 7 bases aligning to TRBD2. CDR1 and CDR2 from the germline V gene are DFQATT and SNEGSKA (reference sequence). Germline trimming cut 3 bases from V and 5 bases from J; bases unmatched to any gene: 11. This CDR3 region has 15 residues.

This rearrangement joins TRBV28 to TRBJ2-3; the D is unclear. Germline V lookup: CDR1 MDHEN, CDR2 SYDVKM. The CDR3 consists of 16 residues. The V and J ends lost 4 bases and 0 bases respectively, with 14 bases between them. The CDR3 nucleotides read TGTGCCAGCAGTTCCCGTTCCAGGTCTAGCACAGATACGCAGTATTTT. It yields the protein CASSSRSRSSTDTQYF.

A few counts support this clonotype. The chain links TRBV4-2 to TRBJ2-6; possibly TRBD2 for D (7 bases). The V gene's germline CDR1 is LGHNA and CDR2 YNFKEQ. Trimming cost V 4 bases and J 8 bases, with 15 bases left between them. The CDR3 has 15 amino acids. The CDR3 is CASSPGGQGTNVLTF. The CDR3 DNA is TGTGCCAGCAGCCCCGGGGGGCAGGGAACCAACGTCCTGACTTTC.

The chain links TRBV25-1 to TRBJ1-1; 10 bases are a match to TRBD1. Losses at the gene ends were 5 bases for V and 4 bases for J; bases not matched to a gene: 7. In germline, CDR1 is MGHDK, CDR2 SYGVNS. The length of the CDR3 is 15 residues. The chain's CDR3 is CASSRTGGVPTEAFF. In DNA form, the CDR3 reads TGTGCCAGCAGTAGGACAGGGGGTGTGCCCACTGAAGCTTTCTTT.

The CDR3 loop is CASSELLSSGTWGNEQFF. The CDR3 bases are TGTGCCAGCAGTGAACTCCTCTCTAGCGGGACTTGGGGGAATGAGCAGTTCTTC. The rearrangement links TRBV6-1 to TRBJ2-1; 9 bases map to TRBD2. The V and J ends lost 2 bases and 7 bases, in that order; junction bases with no gene match: 15. CDR1 is MNHNS, CDR2 SASEGT, per germline. The CDR3 is 18 amino acids.

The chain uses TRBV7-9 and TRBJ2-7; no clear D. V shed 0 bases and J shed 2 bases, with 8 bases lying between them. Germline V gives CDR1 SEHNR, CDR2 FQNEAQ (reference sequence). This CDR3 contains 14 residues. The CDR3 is CASSLANAPYEQYF. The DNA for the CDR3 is TGTGCCAGCAGCTTAGCAAACGCCCCCTACGAGCAGTACTTC.

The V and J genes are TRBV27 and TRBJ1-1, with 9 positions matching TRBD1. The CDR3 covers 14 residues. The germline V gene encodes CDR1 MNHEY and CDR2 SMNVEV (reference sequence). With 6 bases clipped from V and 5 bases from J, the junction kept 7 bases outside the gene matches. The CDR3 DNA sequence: TGTGCCAGCAGCAACCGGGACAGGGCAACTGAAGCTTTCTTT. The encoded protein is CASSNRDRATEAFF.

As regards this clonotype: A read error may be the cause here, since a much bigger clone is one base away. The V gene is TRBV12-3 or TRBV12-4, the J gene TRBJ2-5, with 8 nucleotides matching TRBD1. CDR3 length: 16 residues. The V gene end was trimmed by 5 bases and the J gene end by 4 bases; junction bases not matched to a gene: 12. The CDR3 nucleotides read TGTGCCAGCAGTACCTACGGACAGGGACGGAGAGAGACCCAGTACTTC. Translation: CASSTYGQGRRETQYF.

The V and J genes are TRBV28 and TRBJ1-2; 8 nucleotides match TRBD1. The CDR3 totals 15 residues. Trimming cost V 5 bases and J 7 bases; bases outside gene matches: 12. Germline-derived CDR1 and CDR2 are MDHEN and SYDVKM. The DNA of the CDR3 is TGTGCCAGCAGTCCCCTAGGACAGGGAACGAGTGGCTACACCTTC. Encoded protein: CASSPLGQGTSGYTF.

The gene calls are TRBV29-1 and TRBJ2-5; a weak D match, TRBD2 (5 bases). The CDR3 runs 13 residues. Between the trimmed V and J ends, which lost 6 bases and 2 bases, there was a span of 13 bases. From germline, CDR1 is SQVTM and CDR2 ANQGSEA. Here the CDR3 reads CSVLKTIQETQYF. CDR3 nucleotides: TGCAGCGTCCTAAAGACTATTCAAGAGACCCAGTACTTC.

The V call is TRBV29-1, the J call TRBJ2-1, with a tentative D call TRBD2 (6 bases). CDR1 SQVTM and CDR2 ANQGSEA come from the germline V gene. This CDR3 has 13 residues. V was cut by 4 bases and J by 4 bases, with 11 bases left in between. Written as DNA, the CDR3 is TGCAGCGTTGGTTCGGGGGTGTACAATGAGCAGTTCTTC. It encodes CSVGSGVYNEQFF.